These 22 T cell receptor beta chains share one sample of origin, sequenced in a study of blood T cells in healthy people across ages. A sample-barcoded 5' primer and a J-beta primer mix were used in a second PCR of roughly 6 to 12 cycles. One entry per CDR3 protein, called by TCRdb with MiXCR from the 5' RACE reads. Among some 1.4 million distinct CDR3 sequences, 40% to 50% were seen once, and the ten largest hold 6.5% to 10%. Sequenced sample: blood. The receptors come from a young woman in good health.

In this sample, this clonotype turned up a few times. The chain carries TRBV5-1 and TRBJ2-3; D uncertain. The CDR3 has 15 amino acids. V was clipped by 1 base and J by 0 bases, with 9 bases between them. CDR1 SGHRS and CDR2 YFSETQ come from the germline V gene. CDR3 bases: TGCGCCAGCAGCTTGAGCAGGTATAGCACAGATACGCAGTATTTT. This gives the protein CASSLSRYSTDTQYF.

In its sample, this clonotype is medium-sized. The chain has TRBV3-1 and TRBJ2-7; D gene unclear. With 2 bases removed from V and 3 bases from J, the gap between germline ends came to 5 bases. The length of the CDR3 is 12 residues. Germline V gene lookup returns CDR1 LGHDT and CDR2 YNNKEL (reference sequence). The CDR3: CASSQNIYEQYF. The CDR3 DNA is TGTGCCAGCAGCCAAAATATCTACGAGCAGTACTTC.

This chain connects TRBV6-5 to TRBJ2-7, with 13 bases identical to TRBD2. Germline V gene data show CDR1 as MNHEY and CDR2 as SVGAGI. V shed 6 bases and J 2 bases; nucleotides not matched to a gene: 4. This CDR3 is 15 amino acids long. Written as DNA, the CDR3 is TGTGCCAGCAGCCAGACTAGCGGGAGGACCTACGAGCAGTACTTC. Protein sequence: CASSQTSGRTYEQYF.

This clonotype appeared many times. V is TRBV29-1 and J is TRBJ2-5; 9 bases are shared with TRBD1. This CDR3 contains 15 residues. The V gene's germline CDR1 is SQVTM and CDR2 ANQGSEA. J was trimmed by 4 bases and V by 2 bases; bases with no gene match: 8. Here the CDR3 reads CSVETGQGVRETQYF. The CDR3 DNA is TGCAGCGTTGAAACGGGACAGGGAGTGAGAGAGACCCAGTACTTC.

The rearrangement joins TRBV12-3 or TRBV12-4 to TRBJ2-1; D uncertain. With 7 bases removed from V and 6 bases from J, the gap between germline ends came to 16 bases. CDR3 length: 14 amino acids. CDR3 loop: CASTSPLSPNEQFF. The DNA of the CDR3 is TGTGCCAGCACCTCGCCCCTCTCCCCCAATGAGCAGTTCTTC.

This clonotype was detected once. The chain couples TRBV24-1 to TRBJ2-7, with TRBD1 matching over 9 bases. Germline V gene data show CDR1 as KGHDR and CDR2 as SFDVKD. This CDR3 region has 15 residues. J lost 4 bases, V lost 2 bases, and 5 bases had no gene match. CDR3 residues: CATSDSRTGDYEQYF. DNA of the CDR3: TGTGCCACCAGTGATTCCCGGACAGGGGATTACGAGCAGTACTTC.

This chain uses TRBV6-6 with TRBJ1-2; 9 nucleotides line up with TRBD1. CDR1 is MNHNY, CDR2 SVGAGI, per germline (reference sequence). V gave up 4 bases and J gave up 4 bases; unmatched junction bases: 10. The CDR3 totals 16 residues. This CDR3 reads CASSSLGGQGGYGYTF. The CDR3 nucleotides are TGTGCCAGCAGTTCCCTCGGGGGACAGGGTGGCTATGGCTACACCTTC.

This clonotype occurred a few times. The rearrangement links TRBV7-2 to TRBJ1-2; 7 positions match TRBD1. Germline CDR1 reads SGHTA; CDR2 reads FQGNSA. V shed 1 base, J shed 2 bases, and the junction held 7 bases outside the gene matches. This CDR3 region has 16 residues. The CDR3 sequence: CASSLVRPTGNYGYTF. The CDR3 bases are TGTGCCAGCAGCTTAGTTCGCCCGACAGGGAACTATGGCTACACCTTC.

The chain has TRBV28 and TRBJ1-5; unclear D gene. V lost 3 bases and J 4 bases, leaving 10 bases between the germline ends. The germline V gene encodes CDR1 MDHEN and CDR2 SYDVKM. The CDR3 consists of 14 residues. The CDR3 loop is CASSLPYVNQPQHF. CDR3 DNA sequence: TGTGCCAGCAGTTTGCCCTACGTGAATCAGCCCCAGCATTTT.

This chain links TRBV5-1 with TRBJ2-7, with D possibly TRBD2 on 6 matching bases. The CDR3 consists of 16 residues. The V and J ends lost 7 bases and 2 bases respectively, with 22 bases between them. In germline, CDR1 is SGHRS, CDR2 YFSETQ. The chain's CDR3 is CASGRRDPGVTYEQYF. The DNA for the CDR3 is TGCGCCAGCGGTCGCCGGGATCCGGGGGTTACCTACGAGCAGTACTTC.

The V and J genes are TRBV29-1 and TRBJ2-5; weak D call: TRBD2 (6 bases). This CDR3 is 13 amino acids long. V dropped 1 base and J dropped 11 bases, with 17 bases sitting between them. Germline CDR1 SQVTM, CDR2 ANQGSEA. As DNA, the CDR3 is TGCAGCGTTGAAGGGGCTAGCGTGTGGGGGCAGTACTTC. It specifies CSVEGASVWGQYF.

Only a few counts were recorded for this clonotype. The chain employs TRBV6-1 and TRBJ2-4; a possible D gene is TRBD2 (5 bases). The CDR3 length is 15 residues. The V end was cut by 4 bases, the J end by 3 bases, with 13 bases between. Germline CDR1 MNHNS, CDR2 SASEGT. The CDR3 loop reads CASSGPGKVKNIQYF. CDR3 sequence (DNA): TGTGCCAGCAGTGGACCCGGGAAGGTCAAAAACATTCAGTACTTC.

Points on this clonotype: Only one base separates this from a far larger clonotype, so it likely reflects a read error. Here the CDR3 reads CASSKGNYEQYF. CDR3 sequence (DNA): TGTGCCAGCAGCAAAGGGAACTACGAGCAGTACTTC. This sequence joins TRBV11-2 and TRBJ2-5, with no clear D. The assigned J gene may be wrong: the sequence end matches TRBJ2-7 better. The germline gives CDR1 SGHAT, CDR2 FQNNGV. CDR3 size: 12 residues.

The chain recombines TRBV6-5 with TRBJ2-1, with TRBD1 matching over 8 bases. Germline V gene sequence: CDR1 MNHEY, CDR2 SVGAGI. This CDR3 is 14 amino acids long. V shed 5 bases and J 4 bases; nucleotides not matched to a gene: 4. The DNA of the CDR3 is TGTGCCAGCAGTGGACAGGGATTGTACAATGAGCAGTTCTTC. It codes for CASSGQGLYNEQFF.

This clonotype has a handful of counts. This sequence joins TRBV4-1 and TRBJ2-5, with TRBD2 matching 7 bases. The CDR3 runs 16 residues. After removal of 4 bases from V and 0 bases from J, the junction contained 8 bases not matched to a gene. Per germline, CDR1 MGHRA and CDR2 YSYEKL. CDR3 bases: TGCGCCAGCAGCCTAAGCGGCCTAGCGGACCAAGAGACCCAGTACTTC. Translation: CASSLSGLADQETQYF.

The chain recombines TRBV19 with TRBJ1-2, with D tentatively TRBD1 (5 bases). V gave up 3 bases and J gave up 4 bases, with 12 bases separating them. There are 14 residues in the CDR3. Germline CDR1 reads LNHDA; CDR2 reads SQIVND (reference sequence). The CDR3 region is CASSILGVGYGYTF. CDR3 DNA: TGTGCCAGTAGTATTCTGGGGGTCGGCTATGGCTACACCTTC.

The rearrangement joins TRBV2 to TRBJ1-1; 9 nucleotides align to TRBD1. The CDR3 is 14 residues long. Looked up from germline, CDR1 is SNHLY and CDR2 is FYNNEI. Germline trimming cut 6 bases from V and 5 bases from J; bases unmatched to any gene: 7. CDR3 nucleotide sequence: TGTGCCAGCAGGAAGACAGGGGGGAGAACTGAAGCTTTCTTT. This sequence encodes CASRKTGGRTEAFF.

This sequence joins TRBV3-1 and TRBJ2-7; TRBD1 matches at 10 bases. CDR1 is LGHDT and CDR2 is YNNKEL in the germline V gene (reference sequence). J was trimmed by 5 bases and V by 5 bases; bases with no gene match: 9. The CDR3 has 15 amino acids. The CDR3 coding sequence is TGTGCCAGCAGCGTGAATCGGGACAGGGGCAACGAGCAGTACTTC. Its translation is CASSVNRDRGNEQYF.

This clonotype was counted between two and nine times. The chain has TRBV5-1 and TRBJ2-7; 7 bases fit TRBD2. The CDR3 extends over 15 amino acids. Trimming at V came to 4 bases and at J to 3 bases, leaving 10 bases not matched to a gene. Per the germline V gene, CDR1 is SGHRS and CDR2 is YFSETQ. The CDR3 DNA is TGCGCCAGCAGCCCATTTCCCGGGACTAACTACGAGCAGTACTTC. It yields the protein CASSPFPGTNYEQYF.

The rearrangement links TRBV5-1 to TRBJ2-7, with 10 positions matching TRBD2. CDR3 length: 17 amino acids. Trimming took 0 bases from V and 1 from J; bases not matched to a gene: 7. Germline V CDR1 and CDR2: SGHRS, YFSETQ. CDR3 sequence: CASSLASGSRTSYEQYF. The CDR3 DNA follows: TGCGCCAGCAGCTTGGCTAGCGGGAGTAGGACATCCTACGAGCAGTACTTC.

The chain combines TRBV11-2 with TRBJ2-1; no definite D call. This CDR3 has 14 amino acids. Trimming removed 2 bases from V and 5 bases from J, with 10 bases in between. Germline CDR1 reads SGHAT; CDR2 reads FQNNGV. CDR3: CASSLTDAHNEQFF. In DNA form, the CDR3 reads TGTGCCAGCAGCTTAACGGACGCCCACAATGAGCAGTTCTTC.

The chain links TRBV19 to TRBJ2-7; D not certain. This CDR3 spans 12 amino acids. Trimming removed 9 bases from V and 5 bases from J, with 14 bases in between. Germline CDR1 reads LNHDA; CDR2 reads SQIVND (reference sequence). CDR3 nucleotide sequence: TGTGCCAGCGGCACCGGCCCACACGAGCAGTACTTC. Residues: CASGTGPHEQYF.